Below are 10 T cell receptor beta chains sequenced from a single sample in a study of shared clonotypes between healthy human individuals. Clones were sequenced by immunoSEQ multiplex PCR, and TCRdb holds only the in-frame ones, with some missing. The sample lists about 1.9 million clones; around 95% were seen once. Naive CD8 cells were CD45RO-negative, positively selected for CCR7, excluding terminally differentiated effector memory CD45RA+ cells. What was sequenced was naive CD8+ T cells from PBMCs. These receptors were obtained from a man aged 18 to 29 in good health. Some clones in this sample may be carry-over from other donors' samples.

The chain is built from TRBV2 and TRBJ1-1; 8 bases are shared with TRBD1. Germline trimming cut 3 bases from V and 0 bases from J; bases unmatched to any gene: 9. Germline V gene data show CDR1 as SNHLY and CDR2 as FYNNEI. This CDR3 spans 17 amino acids. The CDR3 reads CASSENPGQAMNTEAFF. CDR3 DNA sequence: TGTGCCAGCAGTGAGAACCCGGGACAGGCAATGAACACTGAAGCTTTCTTT.

The chain combines TRBV13 with TRBJ1-1; tentatively, D is TRBD1 (5 bases). V lost 1 base to trimming and J lost 3 bases, with 18 bases between them. The germline V gene encodes CDR1 PRHDT and CDR2 FYEKMQ (reference sequence). The CDR3 is 17 residues long. DNA of the CDR3: TGTGCCAGCAGCTTAGCTTCCCAGGGCCCGTCGGACACTGAAGCTTTCTTT. This gives the protein CASSLASQGPSDTEAFF. Based on the CDR3 plus reference TRBV13 and TRBJ1-1, the full variable domain is AAGVIQSPRHLIKEKRETATLKCYPIPRHDTVYWYQQGPGQDPQFLISFYEKMQSDKGSIPDRFSAQQFSDYHSELNMSSLELGDSALYFCASSLASQGPSDTEAFFGQGTRLTVV.

J is TRBJ1-5 and V is TRBV19; 11 nucleotides align to TRBD1. J gave up 4 bases and V 3 bases, and 2 bases lay outside the gene matches. Germline values: CDR1 LNHDA, CDR2 SQIVND (reference sequence). There are 15 residues in the CDR3. This chain's CDR3 is CASSMGQGVNQPQHF. The CDR3 nucleotides are TGTGCCAGTAGTATGGGACAGGGGGTTAATCAGCCCCAGCATTTT.

A single count supports this clone. J is TRBJ2-1 and V is TRBV27; 10 bases match TRBD2. Trimming took 7 bases from V and 4 from J; bases not matched to a gene: 7. The CDR3 covers 15 residues. Germline V lookup: CDR1 MNHEY, CDR2 SMNVEV (reference sequence). The CDR3 loop reads CASTTLAGAYNEQFF. For the CDR3, the DNA is TGTGCCAGCACTACCCTAGCGGGAGCATACAATGAGCAGTTCTTC.

The chain carries TRBV19 and TRBJ1-2; possibly TRBD1 for D (5 bases). The CDR3 contains 12 residues. The germline V gene encodes CDR1 LNHDA and CDR2 SQIVND (reference sequence). V lost 3 bases to trimming and J lost 7 bases, with 9 bases between them. CDR3 loop: CASSISGSGYTF. CDR3 sequence (DNA): TGTGCCAGTAGTATCTCAGGGAGTGGCTACACCTTC.

This chain uses TRBV19 with TRBJ1-1, with TRBD1 matching over 9 bases. The ends lost 4 bases at V and 1 base at J; junction bases unmatched: 4. The CDR3 sequence is 15 residues long. Germline CDR1 reads LNHDA; CDR2 reads SQIVND (reference sequence). CDR3 in DNA: TGTGCCAGTAGTAGCGGACAGGGGTGGAACACTGAAGCTTTCTTT. Encoded protein: CASSSGQGWNTEAFF.

This clone was picked up a small number of times. The chain is built from TRBV15 and TRBJ2-2, with 10 bases matching TRBD2. Trimming took 0 bases from V and 6 from J; bases not matched to a gene: 7. Germline V CDR1 and CDR2: LNHNV, YYDKDF (reference sequence). The CDR3 is 17 amino acids. The CDR3 sequence: CATSRDTGLASPGELFF. CDR3 in DNA: TGTGCCACCAGCAGAGACACGGGACTAGCGAGCCCCGGGGAGCTGTTTTTT.

The genes are TRBV4-3 and TRBJ1-1; 10 bases are a match to TRBD1. V shed 6 bases and J 3 bases; nucleotides not matched to a gene: 4. The CDR3 spans 14 residues. Germline CDR1 reads LGHNA; CDR2 reads YSLEER. The CDR3 sequence is CASRVGQGDTEAFF. CDR3 DNA: TGCGCCAGCAGGGTCGGACAGGGGGACACTGAAGCTTTCTTT.

This chain connects TRBV10-2 to TRBJ2-1; 7 bases agree with TRBD2. The CDR3 is 18 residues long. V gave up 5 bases and J gave up 7 bases; unmatched junction bases: 20. Germline V gene sequence: CDR1 WSHSY, CDR2 SAAADI. The CDR3 nucleotides are TGCGCCAGCAGTTTAAATGCGGTGCCGTCTAGCGGACGAAATGAGCAGTTCTTC. Translation: CASSLNAVPSSGRNEQFF.

The chain is built from TRBV6-5 and TRBJ2-1, with 9 bases fitting TRBD1. Unmatched junction bases numbered 12, after V lost 9 bases and J lost 6 bases. The V gene's germline CDR1 is MNHEY and CDR2 SVGAGI. The CDR3 covers 15 residues. The CDR3 DNA reads TGTGCCAGGAGAAAGACCGGGACAGGGACCAATGAGCAGTTCTTC. As protein: CARRKTGTGTNEQFF.